A single sample gave rise to the 15 T cell receptor beta chains below, sequenced in a study of T cells in Graves' hyperthyroidism and ophthalmopathy. RNA transcripts served as the template for amplifying TCR beta CDR3 regions. The HTBI primer set was used in a first-round RT-PCR of the TCR CDR3. TCRdb passed the multiplex PCR reads through MiXCR, listing each CDR3 protein once. The sample lists approximately 610,000 distinct CDR3 sequences, under 15% seen once, with about 4.5% in the top ten. Sequencing used blood. The source is a woman in her forties with Graves' ophthalmopathy.

This clonotype has at least ten counts. The rearrangement joins TRBV6-2 or TRBV6-3 to TRBJ1-1; tentatively, D is TRBD1 (6 bases). This CDR3 has 14 amino acids. V lost 1 base and J 5 bases, leaving 11 bases between the germline ends. The germline CDR1 and CDR2 sequences are MNHEY and SVGEGT. The CDR3 DNA follows: TGTGCCAGCAGTTACTTACAGGGAAAGACTGAAGCTTTCTTT. This translates into CASSYLQGKTEAFF.

This clonotype was found many times. The chain's CDR3 is CASSIGPGVGNQPQHF. The CDR3 DNA is TGTGCCAGTAGTATTGGTCCGGGGGTTGGCAATCAGCCCCAGCATTTT. The chain joins TRBV19 to TRBJ1-5; D might be TRBD1 (5 bases). V was shortened by 3 bases and J by 2 bases, with 14 bases between the two germline ends. The CDR3 runs 16 residues. Per germline, CDR1 LNHDA and CDR2 SQIVND (reference sequence).

The genes are TRBV7-2 and TRBJ2-5, with a weak D call TRBD2 (5 bases). The CDR3 totals 15 residues. Germline CDR1 is SGHTA and CDR2 is FQGNSA. V was trimmed by 0 bases and J by 6 bases, leaving 14 bases between them. The CDR3 DNA reads TGTGCCAGCAGCTTAGCGCCGAGGGCTGGTCAGACCCAGTACTTC. This translates into CASSLAPRAGQTQYF.

This chain joins TRBV7-8 and TRBJ1-5; 7 nucleotides align to TRBD1. This CDR3 comprises 16 residues. Trimming removed 3 bases from V and 6 bases from J; junction bases left unmatched: 11. Germline assignment: CDR1 SGHVS and CDR2 FQNEAQ. CDR3 sequence reads: CASSFEGDRSIQPQHF. CDR3 bases: TGTGCCAGCAGCTTCGAAGGGGACAGAAGTATTCAGCCCCAGCATTTT.

V and J are TRBV12-5 and TRBJ1-2; unclear D gene. The CDR3 spans 13 residues. From germline, CDR1 is LGHNT and CDR2 FRNRAP. V was clipped by 6 bases and J by 4 bases, with 12 bases between them. The CDR3 region has the DNA TGTGCTAGTGGAGGCCACCGACGCTATGGCTACACCTTC. Encoded protein: CASGGHRRYGYTF.

This chain uses TRBV5-1 with TRBJ1-1; tentative D call: TRBD1 (5 bases). The CDR3 has 13 residues. CDR1 and CDR2 from the germline V gene are SGHRS and YFSETQ. Trimming removed 4 bases at V and 12 bases at J, with 19 bases between. This CDR3 reads CASSQTSPGPTFF. The CDR3 DNA sequence: TGCGCCAGCAGCCAAACCTCCCCGGGACCGACTTTCTTT.

The chain carries TRBV7-9 and TRBJ1-2, with 7 bases aligning to TRBD1. Losses at the gene ends were 3 bases for V and 4 bases for J; bases not matched to a gene: 2. The CDR3 is 13 residues long. Germline-derived CDR1 and CDR2 are SEHNR and FQNEAQ (reference sequence). CDR3 nucleotide sequence: TGTGCCAGCAGCTTCACAGGGGTCTATGGCTACACCTTC. This gives the protein CASSFTGVYGYTF. The whole variable domain, remainder taken from reference TRBV7-9 and TRBJ1-2, is DTGVSQNPRHKITKRGQNVTFRCDPISEHNRLYWYRQTLGQGPEFLTYFQNEAQLEKSRLLSDRFSAERPKGSFSTLEIQRTEQGDSAMYLCASSFTGVYGYTFGSGTRLTVV.

Ten or more counts support this clonotype. The V call is TRBV27, the J call TRBJ2-1; D gene unclear. Trimming stripped 0 bases from V and 7 bases from J, with 7 bases between. This CDR3 has 13 amino acids. Germline CDR1 is MNHEY and CDR2 is SMNVEV (reference sequence). This chain's CDR3 is CASSLSSDNEQFF. The CDR3, as DNA: TGTGCCAGCAGTTTATCGTCCGATAATGAGCAGTTCTTC.

This chain connects TRBV20-1 to TRBJ2-7; D call uncertain. V was cut by 3 bases and J by 5 bases, with 11 bases left in between. The CDR3 covers 12 residues. Germline assignment: CDR1 DFQATT and CDR2 SNEGSKA (reference sequence). The CDR3 sequence is CSARVSFDEQYF. The CDR3 DNA is TGCAGTGCTAGGGTTAGTTTCGACGAGCAGTACTTC.

This clonotype showed up just a few times. The chain carries TRBV6-1 and TRBJ2-7; D assignment may be TRBD1 or TRBD2 (5 bases each). V lost 5 bases, J lost 6 bases, and 20 bases lay in between. This CDR3 comprises 15 residues. The germline V gene has CDR1 MNHNS and CDR2 SASEGT. Here the CDR3 reads CASSRPGRPLSEQYF. Here the CDR3 DNA reads TGTGCCAGCAGTAGACCGGGACGACCCTTATCCGAGCAGTACTTC.

This clonotype was detected ten times or more. The rearrangement uses TRBV24-1 and TRBJ2-5; TRBD2 matches 9 bases. The germline gives CDR1 KGHDR, CDR2 SFDVKD. This CDR3 region has 17 residues. V was pared by 4 bases and J by 5 bases, with 13 bases of the junction left unmatched. The CDR3 loop reads CATSDPTVAGVGETQYF. The CDR3 region has the DNA TGTGCCACCAGTGACCCGACAGTAGCGGGAGTAGGGGAGACCCAGTACTTC.

This clonotype was recorded at least ten times. The chain is built from TRBV29-1 and TRBJ2-5, with a weak D call TRBD2 (6 bases). Trimming took off 7 bases at V and 4 bases at J, with 16 bases between the two ends. CDR3 size: 13 residues. Germline V gene lookup returns CDR1 SQVTM and CDR2 ANQGSEA. CDR3 nucleotide sequence: TGCAGCGCCTACGGGGGAACGGGAGAGACCCAGTACTTC. This encodes CSAYGGTGETQYF.

Concerning this clonotype: A single base separates this from a much larger clone, so it may be a read error. The chain has TRBV20-1 and TRBJ2-7; possibly TRBD2 for D (6 bases). The CDR3 covers 17 residues. The V gene's germline CDR1 is DFQATT and CDR2 SNEGSKA (reference sequence). As DNA, the CDR3 is TGCAGTGTTAGAGCCCAGGCTACCGGGGGAGGTTCCGACGAGCAGTACTTC. This gives the protein CSVRAQATGGGSDEQYF.

Notes on this clonotype: This sequence may be a read error, since a much larger clone differs from it by one base. This chain connects TRBV30 to TRBJ2-7; D tentatively fits TRBD1 or TRBD2 (5 bases each). The CDR3 extends over 15 amino acids. Germline loops: CDR1 GTSNPN, CDR2 SVGIG (reference sequence). The CDR3 bases are TGTGCCTGGAGTGGCACCACGGGACGGACCTACGAGCAGTGCTTC. Protein product: CAWSGTTGRTYEQCF.

This clonotype has a handful of counts. The V gene is TRBV4-1, the J gene TRBJ2-5; 7 bases fit TRBD2. The ends lost 0 bases at V and 3 bases at J; junction bases unmatched: 4. CDR1 is MGHRA and CDR2 is YSYEKL in the germline V gene. This CDR3 has 15 amino acids. The CDR3 DNA is TGCGCCAGCAGCCAAGACGGCGGGACTAAAGAGACCCAGTACTTC. It specifies CASSQDGGTKETQYF.